Below, 20 T cell receptor beta chains from the same sample are listed, as sequenced in a study of CXCR3-negative and CXCR3-positive naive CD8 T cells. No antigen has been identified for these receptors. The study, taken as a whole, reports: More hydrophobic TRB CDR3s were found in CXCR3-positive naive cells than in CXCR3-negative naive cells.

Carrying UMI labels, the TRB cDNA libraries were prepared through 5' RACE. From its re-call of the 5' RACE reads, TCRdb lists each CDR3 protein once, without DNA. The sample features 100,000 to 150,000 distinct CDR3 sequences, with 0.41% in its top ten. The sequenced sample was naive CXCR3+ CD8+ T cells from blood. Subset in this sample: CD45RO-CCR7+CD27+CD95- naive CD8+ T cells expressing CXCR3 (TNR3+). Receptors originate from a human donor in good health. Some clones in this sample may be carry-over from other donors' samples.

The CDR3 loop is CAISEFAGRVYGPFF. The chain combines TRBV10-3 with TRBJ2-1; TCRdb returns TRBD1, unconfirmable since there is no DNA. The germline V gene encodes CDR1 ENHRY and CDR2 SYGVKD. This CDR3 has 15 amino acids.

J is TRBJ2-7 and V is TRBV18; as DNA is missing, the TRBD2 call by TCRdb cannot be tested. CDR1 is KGHSH and CDR2 is LQKENI in the germline V gene. This CDR3 region has 15 residues. The CDR3 reads CASSLEQGTSYEQYF.

The chain is built from TRBV6-1 and TRBJ2-1. CDR1 is MNHNS, CDR2 SASEGT, per germline. The CDR3 runs 12 residues. This chain's CDR3 is CASREYGNEQFF.

The V gene is TRBV20-1, the J gene TRBJ2-7; as DNA is missing, the TRBD1 call by TCRdb cannot be tested. Germline CDR1 DFQATT, CDR2 SNEGSKA (reference sequence). The CDR3 is made up of 14 amino acids. The CDR3 loop reads CSARDPDSIYEQYF.

V usage is TRBV7-9 and J usage is TRBJ2-7. This CDR3 is 11 amino acids long. In germline, CDR1 is SEHNR, CDR2 FQNEAQ (reference sequence). CDR3 residues: CASSREYEQYF.

V and J are TRBV9 and TRBJ2-1. Germline CDR1 SGDLS, CDR2 YYNGEE. The CDR3 covers 16 residues. CDR3 residues: CASSVDSFGSYNEQFF. The variable domain in full, with the rest retrieved from reference TRBV9 and TRBJ2-1, is DSGVTQTPKHLITATGQRVTLRCSPRSGDLSVYWYQQSLDQGLQFLIQYYNGEERAKGNILERFSAQQFPDLHSELNLSSLELGDSALYFCASSVDSFGSYNEQFFGPGTRLTVL.

V gene TRBV13 combines with J gene TRBJ1-2; there is no DNA to check the TCRdb D call of TRBD1. CDR1 is PRHDT, CDR2 FYEKMQ, per germline (reference sequence). CDR3 size: 17 residues. The CDR3 sequence is CASSPITPVQGFYGYTF.

The CDR3 region is CASSFISVETSYNEQFF. The V and J genes are TRBV28 and TRBJ2-1. CDR3 length: 17 amino acids. Germline assignment: CDR1 MDHEN and CDR2 SYDVKM.

This chain joins TRBV27 and TRBJ2-3; TCRdb names TRBD2, which stays unverified in the absence of DNA. The germline V gene has CDR1 MNHEY and CDR2 SMNVEV (reference sequence). The CDR3 is made up of 15 amino acids. The CDR3 reads CASSSLATSTDTQYF.

The chain uses TRBV12-3 or TRBV12-4 and TRBJ2-1; TCRdb outputs TRBD2, but without DNA this stays unchecked. This CDR3 has 16 amino acids. CDR3 amino acids: CASSLAGLADDNEQFF.

The chain carries TRBV5-5 and TRBJ1-1. CDR1 is SGHKS and CDR2 is YYEKEE in the germline V gene (reference sequence). The CDR3 totals 15 residues. CDR3 region: CASSLYEGPNTEAFF.

The J gene is TRBJ2-7, the V gene TRBV3-1; the D gene TCRdb calls, TRBD1, cannot be checked with no DNA. This CDR3 spans 15 amino acids. Germline values: CDR1 LGHDT, CDR2 YNNKEL (reference sequence). The CDR3: CASTYGAGEAYEQYF.

The chain combines TRBV18 with TRBJ1-2; TCRdb designates TRBD1, a call that cannot be tested without DNA. The CDR3 is made up of 19 amino acids. CDR1 is KGHSH and CDR2 is LQKENI in the germline V gene. Here the CDR3 reads CASSPVGQGLLGLEDGYTF.

The chain employs TRBV12-5 and TRBJ1-5. This CDR3 comprises 12 residues. Germline CDR1 and CDR2: LGHNT and FRNRAP. The CDR3 sequence is CASGLEGQPQHF.

The genes are TRBV6-4 and TRBJ2-2. Per the germline V gene, CDR1 is MRHNA and CDR2 is SNTAGT. The CDR3 covers 14 residues. CDR3 region: CASSDSGTTGELFF.

This chain links TRBV15 with TRBJ2-1; TCRdb gives TRBD1 as the D gene, but with no DNA this cannot be confirmed. The CDR3 extends over 14 amino acids. Germline V gene sequence: CDR1 LNHNV, CDR2 YYDKDF (reference sequence). The CDR3 loop reads CATSGGGGRFEQFF.

The rearrangement uses TRBV28 and TRBJ1-1; absent DNA, TCRdb's TRBD1 call cannot be checked. CDR3 length: 15 residues. CDR1 is MDHEN, CDR2 SYDVKM, per germline. CDR3 loop: CAIQGLTFPHTEAFF.

The V and J genes are TRBV7-9 and TRBJ1-6; TCRdb designates TRBD1, a call that cannot be tested without DNA. CDR1 is SEHNR, CDR2 FQNEAQ, per germline (reference sequence). The CDR3 covers 19 residues. CDR3 in amino acids: CASSLGVTMGGQYNSPLHF.

This rearrangement joins TRBV28 to TRBJ2-3. From germline, CDR1 is MDHEN and CDR2 SYDVKM. The CDR3 has 15 residues. The chain's CDR3 is CASSLLYGSTDTQYF.

The CDR3 is CASSDSNAPADEQFF. The rearrangement joins TRBV6-4 to TRBJ2-1. The CDR3 has 15 residues. In germline, CDR1 is MRHNA, CDR2 SNTAGT.